The rows below give T cell receptor beta chains drawn from one sample of a study of response to subunit inactivated influenza vaccine. In TCRdb, the RT-PCR reads were re-called with MiXCR into one record per CDR3 protein. The profile shows 200,000 to 300,000 distinct CDR3 sequences, 9% to 15% of them singletons. The material sequenced was non-naive T cells sorted from PBMCs, taken around two weeks before vaccination. Receptors originate from a man between 50 and 59 years old who received an inactivated influenza vaccine. Each CDR3 is given with its conserved first and last residue. The D gene is left open where the match is weak. Only part of the rows carry a size: once, few, many, or a class if the clone is expanded.

>large|TRBV5-1|TRBJ2-7|-
CASGSYEQYF
TGCGCCAGCGGATCCTACGAGCAGTACTTC
>many|TRBV11-3|TRBJ2-2|-
CASSSFPGELFF
TGTGCCAGCAGCTCGTTCCCCGGGGAGCTGTTTTTT
>many|TRBV6-2/TRBV6-3|TRBJ2-7|TRBD1
CASTITPDRGYEQYF
TGTGCCAGCACCATTACGCCGGACAGGGGTTACGAGCAGTACTTC
>few|TRBV7-9|TRBJ2-5|-
CASTLGGDQETQYF
TGTGCCAGCACCCTGGGCGGGGATCAAGAGACCCAGTACTTC
>many|TRBV5-6|TRBJ2-5|TRBD2
CASSPGPGLAGEETQYF
TGTGCCAGCAGCCCTGGGCCGGGACTAGCGGGGGAAGAGACCCAGTACTTC
>-|TRBV10-3|TRBJ1-1|-
CAIRDRTENTEAFF
TGTGCCATCAGAGACCGGACAGAGAACACTGAAGCTTTCTTT
>once|TRBV30|TRBJ2-7|-
CAWSLLYEQYF
TGTGCCTGGAGTCTCTTATACGAGCAGTACTTC
>many|TRBV20-1|TRBJ2-7|-
CSARGNVDEQYF
TGCAGTGCTAGAGGCAATGTCGACGAGCAGTACTTC
>few|TRBV30|TRBJ1-1|-
CAWTPGAGGAFF
TGTGCCTGGACCCCGGGGGCAGGCGGAGCTTTCTTT
>many|TRBV20-1|TRBJ2-5|-
CSAPDSGEQTQYF
TGCAGTGCGCCGGACAGCGGGGAACAGACCCAGTACTTC
>-|TRBV6-1|TRBJ1-6|TRBD1
CASTKQGPRSPLHF
TGTGCCAGCACCAAACAGGGGCCTCGATCACCCCTCCACTTT
>few|TRBV5-1|TRBJ2-7|-
CASSLFPGASYEQYF
TGCGCCAGCAGCTTGTTTCCAGGGGCGTCCTACGAGCAGTACTTC
>few|TRBV5-5|TRBJ2-5|TRBD2
CASSPGGRYQETQYF
TGTGCCAGCAGTCCCGGGGGGAGGTACCAAGAGACCCAGTACTTC
>-|TRBV4-1|TRBJ2-7|-
CASSQDRARSSPYEQYF
TGCGCCAGCAGCCAAGATAGGGCGCGTTCCTCGCCCTACGAGCAGTACTTC
>-|TRBV20-1|TRBJ2-7|-
CSARDLRAGKTEQYF
TGCAGTGCTAGAGATCTCCGGGCCGGAAAAACGGAGCAGTACTTC
>-|TRBV6-1|TRBJ1-1|-
CASSEALRGEAFF
TGTGCCAGCAGTGAAGCGCTTCGAGGGGAAGCTTTCTTT
>few|TRBV14|TRBJ2-5|-
CASSHTGSGTQYF
TGTGCCAGCAGCCACACAGGGTCTGGGACCCAGTACTTC
>-|TRBV18|TRBJ2-1|-
CASSPAPLAGPYNEQFF
TGTGCCAGCTCACCGGCCCCCCTCGCGGGGCCCTACAATGAGCAGTTCTTC
>-|TRBV9|TRBJ1-4|-
CASSTTTTNEKLFF
TGTGCCAGCAGCACCACCACAACTAATGAAAAACTGTTTTTT
>many|TRBV4-1|TRBJ1-1|-
CASSQGGFVAEAFF
TGCGCCAGCAGCCAAGGGGGTTTTGTGGCTGAAGCTTTCTTT
>-|TRBV5-1|TRBJ2-3|TRBD2
CASSPRGPGLAGAIPSTDTQYF
TGCGCCAGCAGCCCGCGAGGTCCGGGACTAGCGGGCGCTATCCCTAGCACAGATACGCAGTATTTT
>-|TRBV6-1|TRBJ2-7|-
CASRPGHRYEQYF
TGTGCCAGCAGGCCGGGACACCGCTACGAGCAGTACTTC
>many|TRBV19|TRBJ2-7|-
CASSKYGYEQYF
TGTGCCAGTAGTAAGTATGGCTACGAGCAGTACTTC
>-|TRBV4-2|TRBJ2-1|TRBD2
CASLGTSGGPESHEQFF
TGTGCCAGTCTCGGGACTAGCGGGGGCCCAGAAAGCCATGAGCAGTTCTTC
>many|TRBV6-1|TRBJ2-5|TRBD2
CASRRTSGGWQETQYF
TGTGCCAGCAGGAGGACTAGCGGGGGGTGGCAAGAGACCCAGTACTTC
>-|TRBV2|TRBJ2-7|-
CASRPLGGTYEQYF
TGTGCCAGCAGACCACTCGGCGGCACCTACGAGCAGTACTTC
>-|TRBV15|TRBJ2-2|TRBD2
CATSRPTGLAPTLGELFF
TGTGCCACCAGCAGACCTACAGGACTAGCGCCGACCTTAGGGGAGCTGTTTTTT
>-|TRBV5-1|TRBJ2-2|-
CASSLVMTGELFF
TGCGCCAGCAGCTTGGTGATGACCGGGGAGCTGTTTTTT
>-|TRBV6-2/TRBV6-3|TRBJ1-2|-
CASSYRAGIIYGYTF
TGTGCCAGCAGTTACCGGGCAGGCATAATCTATGGCTACACCTTC
>few|TRBV12-3/TRBV12-4|TRBJ1-5|-
CASRLRDADQPQHF
TGTGCCAGCAGATTGCGGGACGCAGATCAGCCCCAGCATTTT
>many|TRBV5-1|TRBJ2-7|-
CASSDLAVSYEQYF
TGCGCCAGCAGCGACCTAGCAGTCTCATACGAGCAGTACTTC
>-|TRBV30|TRBJ2-3|-
CAWSVMGDTQYF
TGTGCCTGGAGTGTGATGGGAGATACGCAGTATTTT
>many|TRBV18|TRBJ2-3|-
CASLLTDTQYF
TGTGCCAGCTTACTCACAGATACGCAGTATTTT
>-|TRBV20-1|TRBJ2-3|-
CSARTGNTQYF
TGCAGTGCAAGGACCGGGAATACGCAGTATTTT
>-|TRBV5-4|TRBJ1-1|TRBD1
CASSLEKGAAFF
TGTGCCAGCAGCCTCGAAAAGGGGGCAGCTTTCTTT
>many|TRBV20-1|TRBJ2-1|-
CSARDLEGRYNEQFF
TGCAGTGCTAGAGATTTGGAGGGCCGCTACAATGAGCAGTTCTTC
>few|TRBV4-3|TRBJ2-5|-
CASSQDGGETQYF
TGCGCCAGCAGCCAAGATGGGGGAGAGACCCAGTACTTC
>-|TRBV7-2|TRBJ1-5|TRBD1
CASSSTGGAGQPQHF
TGTGCCAGCAGCTCGACAGGGGGCGCAGGACAGCCCCAGCATTTT
>-|TRBV5-5|TRBJ2-5|-
CASSPGLLRETQYF
TGTGCCAGCAGTCCGGGACTTTTGAGAGAGACCCAGTACTTC